The TCR beta chain under discussion was sequenced for a study of regulatory T cells in long-lasting Graves disease. The study's findings and limits: Persistent disease exhibited a predilection for TRBV28, TRBJ1-2 and TRBJ2-5.

The germline V gene encodes CDR1 KGHDR and CDR2 SFDVKD. This CDR3 is built from 15 residues. The trim removed 6 bases at V and 3 bases at J, leaving 6 bases unmatched. Turning to this clonotype: Its matching antigen is unknown.

Time point denoted: persistent/refractory GD, antithyroid drugs over 5 years with positive TRAb. The authors made the TCR library using RNA they extracted from PBMCs. Arm-PCR of CDR3 regions and iRepertoire HTBI primers were used to build TCR beta libraries. Using its own MiXCR run on the multiplex PCR reads, TCRdb lists one record per CDR3 protein. The profile shows more than 300,000 distinct CDR3 sequences, 20% to 25% of them singletons. The receptor was isolated from a woman aged 40 to 55 with Graves disease. This specimen was peripheral blood mononuclear cells (PBMCs), taken when the disease was refractory, from a patient treated with antithyroid drugs. This chain links TRBV24-1 with TRBJ2-2; 7 bases align to TRBD2. The CDR3 DNA sequence: TGTGCCACCAGTCGTGCGGGAGCGGACACCGGGGAGCTGTTTTTT. Residues: CATSRAGADTGELFF.